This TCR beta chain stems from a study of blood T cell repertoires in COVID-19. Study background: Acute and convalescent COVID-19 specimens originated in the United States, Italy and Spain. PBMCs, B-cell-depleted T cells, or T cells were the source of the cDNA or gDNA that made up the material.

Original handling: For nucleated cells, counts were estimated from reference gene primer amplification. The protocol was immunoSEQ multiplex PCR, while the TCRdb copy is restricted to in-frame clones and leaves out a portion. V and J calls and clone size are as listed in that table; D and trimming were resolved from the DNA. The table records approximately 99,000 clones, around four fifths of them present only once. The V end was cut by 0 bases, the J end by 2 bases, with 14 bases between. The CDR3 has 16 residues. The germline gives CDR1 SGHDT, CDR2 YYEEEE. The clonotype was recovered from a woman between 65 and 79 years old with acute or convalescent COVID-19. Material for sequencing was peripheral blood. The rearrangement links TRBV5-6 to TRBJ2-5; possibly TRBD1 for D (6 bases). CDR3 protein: CASSLARQGIQETQYF. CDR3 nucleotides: TGTGCCAGCAGCTTGGCCAGGCAGGGGATTCAAGAGACCCAGTACTTC.